This T cell receptor beta chain was obtained from a study of T cell responses to AZD1222 COVID-19 vaccine. Overall study context: Pooling of second doses given at about 4 or about 12 weeks was done.

Points on this clone: No antigen is known for it.

The CDR3 has 15 residues. Germline loops: CDR1 KGHDR, CDR2 SFDVKD. Trimming removed 9 bases at V and 0 bases at J, with 14 bases between. Study conclusions and caveats: A mostly white British donor set with more females was recruited, and clonal diversity was possibly underestimated. The study found vaccine-associated CD4 TCRs spanning spike, dominant at 160-218 and 743-854. A rise in Spike-specific TCR breadth and depth followed two AZD1222 doses.

Measured with immunoSEQ multiplex PCR; TCRdb has only the in-frame clones, and not every one. The sample records about 180,000 clones, approximately 90% being singletons. The chain joins TRBV24-1 to TRBJ2-1, with D perhaps TRBD2 (7 bases). The specimen comprised peripheral blood, sampled on day 0 of AZD1222 vaccination. The clonotype comes from an adult in good health. The CDR3 protein is CATGGALSSYNEQFF. The CDR3 DNA reads TGTGCCACCGGGGGGGCCCTCAGCTCCTACAATGAGCAGTTCTTC.